This T cell receptor (beta chain) was identified in a study of monozygotic twins with cystic fibrosis. Whole-study results and caveats: Monozygotic CF twin pairs shared significantly more nucleotide-identical clonotypes than unrelated CF individuals did. Clonality was generally low (median around 0.009), higher in the most severe patients.

Libraries were prepared by immunoSEQ multiplex PCR; TCRdb keeps only in-frame clonotypes and omits some of them. The table lists about 20,000 clones, 85% to 90% of them singletons, with around 1.3% in the top ten. Trimming took 6 bases from V and 3 from J; bases not matched to a gene: 4. CDR1 and CDR2 (germline): MDHEN, SYDVKM. The CDR3 consists of 13 residues. For this clone: Its antigen is not known.

The material sequenced was blood. The sequence derives from a woman in her twenties or thirties with cystic fibrosis. The chain links TRBV28 to TRBJ1-1; 7 nucleotides align to TRBD1. The CDR3 nucleotides read TGTGCCAGCAGGGGTACAGGGGACACTGAAGCTTTCTTT. Translating gives CASRGTGDTEAFF.